The clone carrying this TCR beta chain was seen a few times. The data derive from a study of molecular identifiers for immune sequencing clone quantification. Naive CD8 T cells underwent sorting with the CD8+CD4-CCR7+CD45RA+ definition. The CDR3 covers 14 residues. CDR1 and CDR2 (germline): LNHDA, SQIVND (reference sequence). Losses at the gene ends were 5 bases for V and 5 bases for J; bases not matched to a gene: 8. MiXCR, run by TCRdb on the PCR reads, gives a single entry per CDR3 protein. The profile shows around 460,000 distinct CDR3 sequences, about 25% of them singletons. This receptor was taken from a human donor in good health. Some libraries in this study had Jurkat cell RNA spiked in. Sequencing was carried out using naive CD8+ T cells from blood, with Jurkat cell RNA spiked in. The subset is: FACS-sorted CD8+CD4-CCR7+CD45RA+ naive T cells. The chain employs TRBV19 and TRBJ2-7; TRBD1 matches at 8 bases. CDR3 protein: CASSSRDRPNEQYF. The CDR3 nucleotides are TGTGCCAGTAGTTCCCGGGACAGGCCCAACGAGCAGTACTTC.